One sample yielded the 8 T cell receptor beta chains listed below, sequenced in a study of CD8 T cells in ankylosing spondylitis. TCRdb used MiXCR to reprocess the 5' RACE reads, holding one entry per CDR3 protein. This sample has 200,000 to 300,000 distinct CDR3 sequences, with approximately 10% found just once. Sequencing input: blood, either unsorted or a sorted T cell fraction (not recorded which). The receptors were sampled from a male donor with ankylosing spondylitis or in good health (not recorded which).

This clonotype was seen more than once but under ten times. This sequence joins TRBV7-9 and TRBJ1-1; D gene unclear. The CDR3 extends over 13 amino acids. Looked up from germline, CDR1 is SEHNR and CDR2 is FQNEAQ (reference sequence). V was cut by 5 bases and J by 5 bases, with 12 bases left in between. The CDR3 DNA is TGTGCCAGCAGCCGGACGGCGAAGACTGAAGCTTTCTTT. It is translated as CASSRTAKTEAFF.

This clonotype appeared many times. This chain links TRBV2 with TRBJ2-3; D might be TRBD1 (5 bases). Germline V gene data show CDR1 as SNHLY and CDR2 as FYNNEI. The CDR3 runs to 15 residues. V was pared by 4 bases and J by 2 bases, with 13 bases between. The CDR3 here is CASSVRGISTDTQYF. DNA of the CDR3: TGTGCCAGCAGTGTTAGGGGCATTTCCACAGATACGCAGTATTTT.

Notes on this clonotype: With a much larger clone just one base away, this may be a read error. The chain couples TRBV12-3 or TRBV12-4 to TRBJ2-5, with 9 bases identical to TRBD1. J gave up 1 base and V 1 base, and 4 bases lay outside the gene matches. The CDR3 contains 16 residues. The CDR3 loop is CASSLVGTGFQETQYF. The CDR3 DNA is TGTGCCAGCAGTTTAGTAGGGACAGGGTTCCAAGAGACCCAGTACTTC.

This clonotype was recorded a few times. A single base separates this from a much larger clone, so it may be a read error. This rearrangement joins TRBV5-1 to TRBJ2-2, with D unclear. The V gene's germline CDR1 is SGHRS and CDR2 YFSETQ. The length of the CDR3 is 11 residues. The CDR3 DNA sequence: TGCGCCGGCAGCTTCTCCGGGGAGCTGTTTTTT. Translation: CAGSFSGELFF.

The chain joins TRBV5-1 to TRBJ1-2, with D uncertain. CDR1 is SGHRS, CDR2 YFSETQ, per germline. Trimming cost V 1 base and J 0 bases, with 13 bases left between them. This CDR3 region has 16 residues. The CDR3 spells CASSLSTANTNYGYTF. In DNA form, the CDR3 reads TGCGCCAGCAGCTTGTCTACGGCCAATACTAACTATGGCTACACCTTC. The full variable domain, completed using reference TRBV5-1 and TRBJ1-2, is KAGVTQTPRYLIKTRGQQVTLSCSPISGHRSVSWYQQTPGQGLQFLFEYFSETQRNKGNFPGRFSGRQFSNSRSEMNVSTLELGDSALYLCASSLSTANTNYGYTFGSGTRLTVV.

Note on this clonotype: At one of its ends the junction is not consistent with the germline gene, which may arise from a read error. The chain recombines TRBV4-2 with TRBJ2-1; unclear D gene. The CDR3 is made up of 15 amino acids. The germline gives CDR1 LGHNA, CDR2 YNFKEQ. This chain's CDR3 is CAGSQSQSSNNEQFF. The CDR3 nucleotides read TGTGCCGGCAGCCAAAGCCAGAGCTCCAACAATGAGCAGTTCTTC.

Ten or more counts support this clonotype. This chain joins TRBV7-2 and TRBJ1-1; D gene ambiguous. The germline CDR1 and CDR2 sequences are SGHTA and FQGNSA. This CDR3 is 10 amino acids long. V was pared by 4 bases and J by 10 bases, with 7 bases between. The chain's CDR3 is CASSSDGAFF. CDR3 nucleotide sequence: TGTGCCAGCAGCTCTGACGGAGCTTTCTTT.

This clonotype was counted many times. The V and J genes are TRBV10-3 and TRBJ1-2; 8 positions match TRBD1. This CDR3 contains 13 residues. Germline V gene data show CDR1 as ENHRY and CDR2 as SYGVKD. Unmatched junction bases numbered 6, after V lost 8 bases and J lost 4 bases. In DNA, the CDR3 is TGTGCCATCGGGGCAGGGGGCGCCTATGGCTACACCTTC. This codes for CAIGAGGAYGYTF.